These 7 T cell receptor beta chains came from one sample sequenced in a study of low-dose radiotherapy and immunotherapy resistance in tumors. The time point here: before trial treatment. cDNA synthesis used a TRAV/TRBV-specific primer set for both chains. It was with a constant-region primer and a V-primer adapter that TCRs were amplified over around 20 PCR cycles. TCRdb re-analysed the reads in MiXCR, keeping a single row per CDR3 protein. The profile shows some 88,000 distinct CDR3 sequences, 9.4% of them singletons. Specimen: PBMCs, collected before treatment. These receptors all come from a male donor with prostate cancer.

This clonotype has ten or more counts. This chain connects TRBV27 to TRBJ1-4; possible D gene TRBD1, 6 bases. V was cut by 5 bases and J by 1 base, with 8 bases left in between. CDR3 length equals 14 residues. Germline assignment: CDR1 MNHEY and CDR2 SMNVEV (reference sequence). CDR3 loop: CASSEQGTNEKLFF. The DNA of the CDR3 is TGTGCCAGCAGTGAACAGGGAACTAATGAAAAACTGTTTTTT.

In its sample, this clonotype was seen a few times. The chain uses TRBV27 and TRBJ2-7, with a weak D call TRBD2 (6 bases). V lost 7 bases, J lost 2 bases, and 15 bases lay in between. Germline lookup yields CDR1 MNHEY and CDR2 SMNVEV (reference sequence). The CDR3 is made up of 14 amino acids. The CDR3 sequence is CASKNVAATYEQYF. The CDR3 nucleotides are TGTGCCAGCAAGAACGTAGCGGCAACCTACGAGCAGTACTTC.

Concerning this clonotype itself: Since a far larger clone is one base different, this is likely a read error. The chain employs TRBV28 and TRBJ2-5; D call uncertain. V lost 5 bases to trimming and J lost 1 base, with 11 bases between them. Germline V gives CDR1 MDHEN, CDR2 SYDVKM. This CDR3 has 14 residues. The CDR3 coding sequence is TGTGCCAGCAGTGATCCCGGACCCCAAGAGACCCAGTACTTC. Its protein is CASSDPGPQETQYF.

This clonotype has only a few counts. This could be a read error, since a much larger clone is one nucleotide away. The V gene is TRBV6-5, the J gene TRBJ2-1; D gene ambiguous. With 2 bases removed from V and 7 bases from J, the gap between germline ends came to 3 bases. This CDR3 is 11 amino acids long. CDR1 MNHEY and CDR2 SVGAGI come from the germline V gene. The CDR3 loop is CASSYGNEQFF. CDR3 coding DNA: TGTGCCAGCAGTTACGGGAATGAGCAGTTCTTC.

On this clonotype: A far larger clone is one nucleotide away, so this likely arose from a read error. The chain joins TRBV24-1 to TRBJ2-1, with D perhaps assigned TRBD1 or TRBD2 (5 bases each). Trimming took off 9 bases at V and 10 bases at J, with 30 bases between the two ends. Per the germline V gene, CDR1 is KGHDR and CDR2 is SFDVKD. The CDR3 has 17 amino acids. The CDR3 nucleotides are TGTGCCACCCCACACCCGACTCCCCGGGACGGAGCCTACGAGCAGTTCTTC. Its protein is CATPHPTPRDGAYEQFF.

This clonotype was recorded at least ten times. This rearrangement joins TRBV7-2 to TRBJ2-3; no definite D call. The CDR3 totals 15 residues. Germline CDR1 is SGHTA and CDR2 is FQGNSA. V shed 0 bases and J shed 5 bases, with 12 bases lying between them. CDR3 sequence (DNA): TGTGCCAGCAGCTTAGCCTCGTGGTACATAGATACGCAGTATTTT. This encodes CASSLASWYIDTQYF.

This clonotype was seen a handful of times. This sequence joins TRBV5-6 and TRBJ1-5, with D uncertain. Germline V gene data show CDR1 as SGHDT and CDR2 as YYEEEE. Trimming took off 4 bases at V and 0 bases at J, with 11 bases between the two ends. The CDR3 runs 15 residues. CDR3 in amino acids: CASSPGRNSNQPQHF. For the CDR3, the DNA is TGTGCCAGCAGCCCTGGCAGAAATAGCAATCAGCCCCAGCATTTT.